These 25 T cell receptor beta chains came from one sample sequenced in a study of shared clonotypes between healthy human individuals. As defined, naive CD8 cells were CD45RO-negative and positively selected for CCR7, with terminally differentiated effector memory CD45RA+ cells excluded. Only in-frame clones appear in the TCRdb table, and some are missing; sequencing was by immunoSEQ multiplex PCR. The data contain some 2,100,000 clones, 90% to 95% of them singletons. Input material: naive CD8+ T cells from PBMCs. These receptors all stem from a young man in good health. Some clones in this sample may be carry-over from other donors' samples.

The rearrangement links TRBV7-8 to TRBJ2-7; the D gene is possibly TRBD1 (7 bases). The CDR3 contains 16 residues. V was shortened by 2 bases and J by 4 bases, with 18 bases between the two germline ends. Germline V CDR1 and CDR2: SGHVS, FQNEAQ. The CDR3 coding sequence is TGTGCCAGCAGCTTATTGGGGGAGGTCAGGGGGTACGAGCAGTACTTC. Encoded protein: CASSLLGEVRGYEQYF.

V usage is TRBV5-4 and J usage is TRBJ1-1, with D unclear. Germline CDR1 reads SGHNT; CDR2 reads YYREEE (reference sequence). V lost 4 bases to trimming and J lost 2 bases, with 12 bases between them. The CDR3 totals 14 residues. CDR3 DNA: TGTGCCAGCAGCCGTGCGGGTTTCAACACTGAAGCTTTCTTT. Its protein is CASSRAGFNTEAFF.

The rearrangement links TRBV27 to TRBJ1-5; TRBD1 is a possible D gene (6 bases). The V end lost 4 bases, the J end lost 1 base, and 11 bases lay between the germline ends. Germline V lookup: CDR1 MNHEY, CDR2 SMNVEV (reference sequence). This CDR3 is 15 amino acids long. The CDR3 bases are TGTGCCAGCAGTTCTTACAGGGAGAGCAATCAGCCCCAGCATTTT. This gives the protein CASSSYRESNQPQHF.

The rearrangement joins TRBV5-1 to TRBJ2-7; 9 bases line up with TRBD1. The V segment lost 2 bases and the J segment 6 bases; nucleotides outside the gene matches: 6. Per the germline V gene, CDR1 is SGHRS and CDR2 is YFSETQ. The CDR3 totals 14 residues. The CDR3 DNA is TGCGCCAGCAGCTTCGGACAGGGGACGGGCGAGCAGTACTTC. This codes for CASSFGQGTGEQYF.

As DNA, the CDR3 is TGTGCCAGCAGTGGGGTTAGCGGGAGGTCGAATGAGCAGTTCTTC. This encodes CASSGVSGRSNEQFF. The V call is TRBV6-1, the J call TRBJ2-1; 10 nucleotides line up with TRBD2. This CDR3 is 15 amino acids long. Germline V lookup: CDR1 MNHNS, CDR2 SASEGT. J lost 7 bases, V lost 4 bases, and 7 bases had no gene match.

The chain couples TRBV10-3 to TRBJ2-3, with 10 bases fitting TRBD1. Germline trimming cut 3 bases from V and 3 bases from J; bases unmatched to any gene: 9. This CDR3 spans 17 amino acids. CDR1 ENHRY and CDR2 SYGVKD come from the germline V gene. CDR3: CAISEKRTGGTTDTQYF. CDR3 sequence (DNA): TGTGCCATCAGTGAAAAGCGGACAGGGGGAACGACAGATACGCAGTATTTT.

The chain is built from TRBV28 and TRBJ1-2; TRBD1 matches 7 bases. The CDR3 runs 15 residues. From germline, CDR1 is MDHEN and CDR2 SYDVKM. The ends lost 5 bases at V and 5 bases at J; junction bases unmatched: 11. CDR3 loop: CASSLGRQGGYGYTF. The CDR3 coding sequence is TGTGCCAGCAGTCTTGGACGGCAGGGGGGGTATGGCTACACCTTC.

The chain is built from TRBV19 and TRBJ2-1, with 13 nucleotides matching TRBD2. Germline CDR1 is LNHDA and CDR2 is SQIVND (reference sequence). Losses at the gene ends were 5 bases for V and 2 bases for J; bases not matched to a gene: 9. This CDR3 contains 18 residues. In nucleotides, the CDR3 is TGTGCCAGTAGTGGGGGGACTAGCGGGACTAACCCCTACAATGAGCAGTTCTTC. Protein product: CASSGGTSGTNPYNEQFF.

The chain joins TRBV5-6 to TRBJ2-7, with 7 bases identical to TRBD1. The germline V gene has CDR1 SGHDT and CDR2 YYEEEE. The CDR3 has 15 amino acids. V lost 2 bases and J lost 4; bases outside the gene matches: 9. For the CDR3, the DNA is TGTGCCAGCAGCTTCGGCCAGACAGGGATGTACGAGCAGTACTTC. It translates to CASSFGQTGMYEQYF.

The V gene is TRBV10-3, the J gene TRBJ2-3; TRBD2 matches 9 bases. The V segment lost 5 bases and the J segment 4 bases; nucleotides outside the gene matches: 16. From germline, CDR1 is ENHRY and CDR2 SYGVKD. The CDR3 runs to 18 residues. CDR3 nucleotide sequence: TGTGCCATCAGTTCTGGCATTAGCGGGAGTGGTTTGGCAGATACGCAGTATTTT. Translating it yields CAISSGISGSGLADTQYF.

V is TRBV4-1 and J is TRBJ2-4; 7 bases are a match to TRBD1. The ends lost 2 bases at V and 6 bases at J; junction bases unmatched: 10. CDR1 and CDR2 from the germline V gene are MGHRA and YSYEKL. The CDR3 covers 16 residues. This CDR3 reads CASSQSRGTRANIQYF. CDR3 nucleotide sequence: TGCGCCAGCAGCCAAAGCAGGGGGACAAGGGCAAACATTCAGTACTTC.

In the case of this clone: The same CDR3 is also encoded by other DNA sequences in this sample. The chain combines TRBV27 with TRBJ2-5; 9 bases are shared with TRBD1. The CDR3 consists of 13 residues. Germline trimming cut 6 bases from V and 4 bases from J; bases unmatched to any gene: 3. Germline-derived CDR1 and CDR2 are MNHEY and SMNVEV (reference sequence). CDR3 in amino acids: CASSPDRGETQYF. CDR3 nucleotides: TGTGCCAGCAGCCCGGACAGGGGAGAGACCCAGTACTTC.

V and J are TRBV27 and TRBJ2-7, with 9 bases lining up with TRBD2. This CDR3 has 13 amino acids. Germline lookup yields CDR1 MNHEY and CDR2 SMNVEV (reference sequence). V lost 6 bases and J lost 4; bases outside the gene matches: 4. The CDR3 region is CASSRGLAYEQYF. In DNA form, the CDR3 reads TGTGCCAGCAGCCGGGGACTAGCTTACGAGCAGTACTTC.

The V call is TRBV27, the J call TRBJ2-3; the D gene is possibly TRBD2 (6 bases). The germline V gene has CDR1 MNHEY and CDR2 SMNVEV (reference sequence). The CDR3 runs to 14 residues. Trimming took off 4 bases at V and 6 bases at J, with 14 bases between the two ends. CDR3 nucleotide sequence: TGTGCCAGCAGTTCGGGGCTCCGGGGGGATACGCAGTATTTT. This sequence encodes CASSSGLRGDTQYF.

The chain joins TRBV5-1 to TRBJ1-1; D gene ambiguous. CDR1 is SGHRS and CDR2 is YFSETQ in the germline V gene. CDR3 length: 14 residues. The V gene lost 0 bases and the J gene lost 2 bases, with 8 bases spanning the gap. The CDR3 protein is CASSLVGYNTEAFF. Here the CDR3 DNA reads TGCGCCAGCAGCTTGGTCGGATACAACACTGAAGCTTTCTTT.

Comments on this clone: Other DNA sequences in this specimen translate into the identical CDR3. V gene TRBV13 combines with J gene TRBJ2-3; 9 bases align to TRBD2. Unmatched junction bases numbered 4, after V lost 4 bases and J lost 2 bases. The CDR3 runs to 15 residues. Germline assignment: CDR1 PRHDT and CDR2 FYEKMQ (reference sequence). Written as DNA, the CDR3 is TGTGCCAGCAGCTCCAGGACTAGCGTCACAGATACGCAGTATTTT. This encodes CASSSRTSVTDTQYF.

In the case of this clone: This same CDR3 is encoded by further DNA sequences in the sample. In DNA form, the CDR3 reads TGTGCCAGCAGCCCAGGGGGCGAGCAGTTCTTC. Translating it yields CASSPGGEQFF. The chain uses TRBV7-2 and TRBJ2-1; 8 nucleotides match TRBD1. The CDR3 is 11 amino acids. Germline loops: CDR1 SGHTA, CDR2 FQGNSA. The V gene end was trimmed by 5 bases and the J gene end by 10 bases; junction bases not matched to a gene: 1.

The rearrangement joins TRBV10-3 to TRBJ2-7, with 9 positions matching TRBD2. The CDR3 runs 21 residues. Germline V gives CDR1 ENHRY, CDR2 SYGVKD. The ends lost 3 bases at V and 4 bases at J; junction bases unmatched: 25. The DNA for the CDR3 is TGTGCCATCAGTGATTTTCTATCAGCCCCCATAGCGGGAGAATCCCATTACGAGCAGTACTTC. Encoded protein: CAISDFLSAPIAGESHYEQYF.

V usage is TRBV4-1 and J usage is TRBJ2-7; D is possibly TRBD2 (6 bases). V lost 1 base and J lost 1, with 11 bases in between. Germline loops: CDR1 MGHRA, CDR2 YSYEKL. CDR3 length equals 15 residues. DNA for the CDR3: TGCGCCAGCAGCCAAGCTGGCGGGAAGTCCTACGAGCAGTACTTC. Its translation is CASSQAGGKSYEQYF.

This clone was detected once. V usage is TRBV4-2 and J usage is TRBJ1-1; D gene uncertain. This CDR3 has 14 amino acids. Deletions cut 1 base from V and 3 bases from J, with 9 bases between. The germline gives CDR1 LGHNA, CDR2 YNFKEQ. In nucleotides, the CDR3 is TGTGCCAGCAGCCAAGCCCTTTCTTACACTGAAGCTTTCTTT. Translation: CASSQALSYTEAFF.

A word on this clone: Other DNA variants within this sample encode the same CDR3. The CDR3 protein is CASSYSSANTEAFF. CDR3 nucleotides: TGTGCCAGCAGTTACTCTTCGGCGAACACTGAAGCTTTCTTT. J is TRBJ1-1 and V is TRBV6-5; no clear D. The CDR3 length is 14 residues. Germline values: CDR1 MNHEY, CDR2 SVGAGI. V lost 0 bases, J lost 1 base, and 6 bases lay in between.

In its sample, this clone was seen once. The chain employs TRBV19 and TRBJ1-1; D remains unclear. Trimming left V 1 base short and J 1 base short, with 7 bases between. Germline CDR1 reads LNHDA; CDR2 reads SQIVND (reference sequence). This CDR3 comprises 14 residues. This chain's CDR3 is CASSIAGENTEAFF. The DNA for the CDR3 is TGTGCCAGTAGTATAGCTGGGGAGAACACTGAAGCTTTCTTT.

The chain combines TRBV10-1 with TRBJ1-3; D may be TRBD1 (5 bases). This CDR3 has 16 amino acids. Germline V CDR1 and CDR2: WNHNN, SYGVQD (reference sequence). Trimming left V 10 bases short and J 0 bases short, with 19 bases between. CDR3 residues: CAMRIPTARSGNTIYF. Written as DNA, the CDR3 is TGCGCCATGCGAATCCCGACAGCTCGCTCTGGAAACACCATATATTTT.

The CDR3 sequence: CASSQEGAESYEQYF. CDR3 DNA sequence: TGCGCCAGCAGCCAAGAGGGGGCGGAATCCTACGAGCAGTACTTC. The V and J genes are TRBV4-3 and TRBJ2-7, with D possibly matching TRBD1 (6 bases). Germline lookup yields CDR1 LGHNA and CDR2 YSLEER. The CDR3 loop spans 15 amino acids. V was cut by 0 bases and J by 1 base, with 10 bases left in between.

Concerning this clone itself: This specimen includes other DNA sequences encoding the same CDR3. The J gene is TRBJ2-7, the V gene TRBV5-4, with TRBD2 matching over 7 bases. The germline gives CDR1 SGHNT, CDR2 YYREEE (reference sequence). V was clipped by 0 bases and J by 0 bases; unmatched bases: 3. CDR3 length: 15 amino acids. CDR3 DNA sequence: TGTGCCAGCAGCTTGGCCTCGGGAGGCTCCTACGAGCAGTACTTC. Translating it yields CASSLASGGSYEQYF.